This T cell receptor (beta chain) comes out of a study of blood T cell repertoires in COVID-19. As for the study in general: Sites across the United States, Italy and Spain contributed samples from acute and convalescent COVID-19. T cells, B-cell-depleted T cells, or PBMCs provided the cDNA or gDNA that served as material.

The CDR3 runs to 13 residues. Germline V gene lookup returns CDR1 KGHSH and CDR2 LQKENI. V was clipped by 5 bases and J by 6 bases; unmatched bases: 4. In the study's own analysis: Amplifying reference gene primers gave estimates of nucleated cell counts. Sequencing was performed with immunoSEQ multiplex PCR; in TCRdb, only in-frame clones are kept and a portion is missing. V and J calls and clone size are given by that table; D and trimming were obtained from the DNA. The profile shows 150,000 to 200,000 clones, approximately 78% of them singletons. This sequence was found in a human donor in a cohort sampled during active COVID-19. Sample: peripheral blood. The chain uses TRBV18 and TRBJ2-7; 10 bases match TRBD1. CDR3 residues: CASSTDRGLEQYF. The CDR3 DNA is TGTGCCAGCTCAACCGACAGGGGGCTCGAGCAGTACTTC.